Below are 7 T cell receptor beta chains sequenced from a single sample in a study of T cell responses to AZD1222 COVID-19 vaccine. Method: immunoSEQ multiplex PCR; TCRdb's copy keeps in-frame clones and lacks some. This table holds about 150,000 clones, 91% found once. Sequences were derived from peripheral blood, sampled on day 0 of AZD1222 vaccination. The receptors originated from an adult in good health.

V gene TRBV6-5 combines with J gene TRBJ2-1; D is ambiguous. V was cut by 6 bases and J by 6 bases, with 15 bases left in between. The germline V gene encodes CDR1 MNHEY and CDR2 SVGAGI. The CDR3 length is 14 residues. This CDR3 reads CASSPVGSPNEQFF. The DNA of the CDR3 is TGTGCCAGCAGCCCCGTGGGGTCTCCCAATGAGCAGTTCTTC.

The count of this clone is one. The chain carries TRBV7-3 and TRBJ2-1; D might be TRBD2 (7 bases). V dropped 5 bases and J dropped 6 bases, with 17 bases sitting between them. Per germline, CDR1 SGHTA and CDR2 FQGTGA. This CDR3 region has 15 residues. DNA for the CDR3: TGTGCCAGCAGCCCCGGGGGGCATACCTTCAATGAGCAGTTCTTC. Amino acids: CASSPGGHTFNEQFF.

The rearrangement links TRBV4-2 to TRBJ2-2, with 15 bases fitting TRBD2. V lost 2 bases and J lost 1; bases outside the gene matches: 2. Germline-derived CDR1 and CDR2 are LGHNA and YNFKEQ. The CDR3 runs to 18 residues. This CDR3 reads CASSQTGLAGGNTGELFF. CDR3 sequence (DNA): TGTGCCAGCAGCCAAACGGGACTAGCGGGGGGGAACACCGGGGAGCTGTTTTTT.

The rearrangement joins TRBV5-6 to TRBJ2-1, with 7 bases lining up with TRBD1. The junction had 5 bases not matched to a gene; V was cut back by 2 bases and J by 0 bases. This CDR3 has 16 residues. Germline V gene sequence: CDR1 SGHDT, CDR2 YYEEEE. This chain's CDR3 is CASSLIGQDSYNEQFF. CDR3 nucleotides: TGTGCCAGCAGCTTAATAGGACAGGACTCCTACAATGAGCAGTTCTTC.

The CDR3 nucleotides are TGTGCCAGCAGCCCCGGGACTAGCGTTGATACGCAGTATTTT. As protein: CASSPGTSVDTQYF. The chain carries TRBV3-1 (or the pseudogene TRBV3-2) and TRBJ2-3; 10 bases line up with TRBD2. The trim removed 4 bases at V and 6 bases at J, leaving 4 bases unmatched. The CDR3 spans 14 residues. Germline V gives CDR1 LGHDT, CDR2 YNNKEL (reference sequence).

V usage is TRBV27 and J usage is TRBJ2-7, with D possibly TRBD2 on 6 matching bases. Germline V gene data show CDR1 as MNHEY and CDR2 as SMNVEV (reference sequence). Trimming shortened V by 2 bases and J by 5 bases, and 13 bases separated the two germline ends. CDR3 length: 14 residues. The CDR3 sequence: CASSLRWGRHEQYF. Here the CDR3 DNA reads TGTGCCAGCAGTTTAAGATGGGGGAGGCACGAGCAGTACTTC.

The V call is TRBV9, the J call TRBJ1-6, with unresolved D. Trimming stripped 0 bases from V and 7 bases from J, with 5 bases between. Germline loops: CDR1 SGDLS, CDR2 YYNGEE. The CDR3 has 13 residues. CDR3 protein: CASSVGANSPLHF. The CDR3 bases are TGTGCCAGCAGCGTAGGCGCCAATTCACCCCTCCACTTT.